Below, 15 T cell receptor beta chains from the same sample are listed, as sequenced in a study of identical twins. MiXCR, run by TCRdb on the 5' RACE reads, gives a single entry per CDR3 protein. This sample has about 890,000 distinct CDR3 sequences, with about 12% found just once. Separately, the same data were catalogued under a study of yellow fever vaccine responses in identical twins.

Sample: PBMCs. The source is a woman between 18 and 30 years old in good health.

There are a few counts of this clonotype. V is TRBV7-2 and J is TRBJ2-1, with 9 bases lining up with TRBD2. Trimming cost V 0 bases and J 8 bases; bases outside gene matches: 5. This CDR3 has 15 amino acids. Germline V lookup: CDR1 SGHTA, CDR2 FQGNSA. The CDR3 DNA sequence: TGTGCCAGCAGCTTAGCTAGCGGGAGAGTCGATGAGCAGTTCTTC. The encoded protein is CASSLASGRVDEQFF.

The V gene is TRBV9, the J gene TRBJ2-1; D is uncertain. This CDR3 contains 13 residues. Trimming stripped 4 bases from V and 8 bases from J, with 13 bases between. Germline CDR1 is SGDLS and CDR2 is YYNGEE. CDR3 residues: CASSPYTADEQFF. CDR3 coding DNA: TGTGCCAGCAGCCCCTACACCGCGGATGAGCAGTTCTTC.

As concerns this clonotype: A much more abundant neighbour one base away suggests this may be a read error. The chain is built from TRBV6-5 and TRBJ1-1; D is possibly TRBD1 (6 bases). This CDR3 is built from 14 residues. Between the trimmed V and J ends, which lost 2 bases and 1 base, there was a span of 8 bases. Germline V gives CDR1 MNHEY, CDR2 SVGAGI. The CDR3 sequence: CASSYRTENTEAFF. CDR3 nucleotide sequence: TGTGCCAGCAGTTACCGGACAGAGAACACTGAAGCTTTCTTT.

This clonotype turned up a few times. CDR3: CASSLRETHPENIQYF. The CDR3 region has the DNA TGTGCCAGCAGTCTACGGGAAACCCACCCCGAAAACATTCAGTACTTC. The chain recombines TRBV28 with TRBJ2-4, with D tentatively TRBD2 (5 bases). Trimming stripped 5 bases from V and 5 bases from J, with 19 bases between. CDR1 and CDR2 from the germline V gene are MDHEN and SYDVKM. This CDR3 is 16 amino acids long.

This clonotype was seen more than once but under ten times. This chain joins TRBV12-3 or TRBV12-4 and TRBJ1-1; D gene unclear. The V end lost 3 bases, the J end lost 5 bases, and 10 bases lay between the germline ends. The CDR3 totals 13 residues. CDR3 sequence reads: CASSLTGWTEAFF. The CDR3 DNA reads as TGTGCCAGCAGTTTGACGGGGTGGACTGAAGCTTTCTTT.

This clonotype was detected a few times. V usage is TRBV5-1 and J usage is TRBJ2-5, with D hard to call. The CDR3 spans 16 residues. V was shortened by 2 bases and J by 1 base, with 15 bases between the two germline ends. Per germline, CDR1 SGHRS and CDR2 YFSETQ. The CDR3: CASSFMVAGPQETQYF. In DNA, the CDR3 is TGCGCCAGCAGCTTTATGGTGGCAGGACCCCAAGAGACCCAGTACTTC.

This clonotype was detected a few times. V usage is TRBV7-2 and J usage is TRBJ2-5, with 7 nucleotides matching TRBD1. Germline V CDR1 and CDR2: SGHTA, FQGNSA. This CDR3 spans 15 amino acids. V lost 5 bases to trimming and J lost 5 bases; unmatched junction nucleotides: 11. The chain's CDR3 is CASSPATDRVETQYF. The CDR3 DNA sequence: TGTGCCAGCAGCCCCGCCACTGACAGGGTGGAGACCCAGTACTTC.

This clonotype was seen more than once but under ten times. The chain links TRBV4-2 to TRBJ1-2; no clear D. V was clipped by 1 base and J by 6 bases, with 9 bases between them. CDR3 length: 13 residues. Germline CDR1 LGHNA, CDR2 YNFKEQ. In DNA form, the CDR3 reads TGTGCCAGCAGCCAAGTTCACCGGGATGGCTACACCTTC. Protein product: CASSQVHRDGYTF.

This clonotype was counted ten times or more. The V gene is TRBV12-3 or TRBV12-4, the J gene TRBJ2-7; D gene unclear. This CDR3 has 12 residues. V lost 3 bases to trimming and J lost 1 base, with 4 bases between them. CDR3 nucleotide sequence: TGTGCCAGCAGTTTTGAGTCCTACGAGCAGTACTTC. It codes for CASSFESYEQYF.

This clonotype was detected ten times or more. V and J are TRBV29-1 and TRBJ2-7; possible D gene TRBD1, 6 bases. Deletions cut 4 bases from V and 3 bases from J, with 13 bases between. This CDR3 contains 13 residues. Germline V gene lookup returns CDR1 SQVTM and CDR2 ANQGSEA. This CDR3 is CSVVGGQGYEQYF. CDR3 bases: TGCAGCGTTGTAGGGGGACAAGGCTACGAGCAGTACTTC.

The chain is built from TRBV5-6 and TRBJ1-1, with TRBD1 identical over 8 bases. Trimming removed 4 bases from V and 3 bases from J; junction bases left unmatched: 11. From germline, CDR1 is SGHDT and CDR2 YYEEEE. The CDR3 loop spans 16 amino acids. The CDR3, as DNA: TGTGCCAGCAGCAATCCCCGGGACAGGCGGGACACTGAAGCTTTCTTT. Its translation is CASSNPRDRRDTEAFF.

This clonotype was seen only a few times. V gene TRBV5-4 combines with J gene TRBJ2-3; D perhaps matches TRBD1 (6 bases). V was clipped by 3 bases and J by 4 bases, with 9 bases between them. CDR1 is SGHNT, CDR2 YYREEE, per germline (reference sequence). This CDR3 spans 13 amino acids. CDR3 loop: CASSSGGSDTQYF. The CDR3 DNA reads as TGTGCCAGCAGCTCTGGGGGCTCAGATACGCAGTATTTT.

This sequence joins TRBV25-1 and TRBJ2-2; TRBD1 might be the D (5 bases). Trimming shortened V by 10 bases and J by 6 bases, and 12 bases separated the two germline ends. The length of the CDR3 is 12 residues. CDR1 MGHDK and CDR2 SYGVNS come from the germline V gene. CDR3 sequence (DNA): TGTGCCACCACCATAGGGGCCGGGGAGCTGTTTTTT. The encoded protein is CATTIGAGELFF. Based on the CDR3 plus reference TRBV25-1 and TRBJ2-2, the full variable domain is EADIYQTPRYLVIGTGKKITLECSQTMGHDKMYWYQQDPGMELHLIHYSYGVNSTEKGDLSSESTVSRIRTEHFPLTLESARPSHTSQYLCATTIGAGELFFGEGSRLTVL.

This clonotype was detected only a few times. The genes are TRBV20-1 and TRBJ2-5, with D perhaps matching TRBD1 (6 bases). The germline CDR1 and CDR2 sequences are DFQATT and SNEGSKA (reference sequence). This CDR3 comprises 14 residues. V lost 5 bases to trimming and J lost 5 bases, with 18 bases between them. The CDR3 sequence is CSAHWGPTGETQYF. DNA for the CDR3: TGCAGTGCTCACTGGGGACCCACAGGGGAGACCCAGTACTTC.

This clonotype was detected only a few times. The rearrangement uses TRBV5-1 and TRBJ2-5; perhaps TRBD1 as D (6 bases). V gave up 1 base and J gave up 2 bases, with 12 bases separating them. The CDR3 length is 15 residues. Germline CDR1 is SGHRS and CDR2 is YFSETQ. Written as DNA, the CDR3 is TGCGCCAGCAGCTTGTTAGGACAGAATCAAGAGACCCAGTACTTC. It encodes CASSLLGQNQETQYF. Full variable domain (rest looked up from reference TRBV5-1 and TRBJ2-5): KAGVTQTPRYLIKTRGQQVTLSCSPISGHRSVSWYQQTPGQGLQFLFEYFSETQRNKGNFPGRFSGRQFSNSRSEMNVSTLELGDSALYLCASSLLGQNQETQYFGPGTRLLVL.